What follows are 30 T cell receptor beta chains derived from one specimen sequenced in a study of blood T cells in healthy people across ages. Sample-barcoded 5' priming and a J-beta primer mix drove a second PCR of roughly 6 to 12 cycles. TCRdb analysed the 5' RACE reads with MiXCR anew, one entry per CDR3 protein. The sample yields 1.8 million or so distinct CDR3 sequences, about two fifths seen once. Sequencing was carried out using blood. All receptors derive from a human donor in good health.

V gene TRBV4-1 combines with J gene TRBJ1-6; the D is unclear. This CDR3 is built from 15 residues. The germline gives CDR1 MGHRA, CDR2 YSYEKL. V was cut by 0 bases and J by 10 bases, with 13 bases left in between. CDR3 residues: CASSQEGCPKSPLHF. CDR3 in DNA: TGCGCCAGCAGCCAAGAGGGATGCCCAAAGTCACCCCTCCACTTT.

This clonotype was detected a few times. J is TRBJ2-7 and V is TRBV9; 8 bases are a match to TRBD1. This CDR3 comprises 16 residues. Germline V lookup: CDR1 SGDLS, CDR2 YYNGEE. Germline trimming cut 2 bases from V and 2 bases from J; bases unmatched to any gene: 9. The CDR3 loop reads CASSVEEQGDPYEQYF. The CDR3 coding sequence is TGTGCCAGCAGCGTCGAGGAACAGGGGGACCCCTACGAGCAGTACTTC.

The rearrangement uses TRBV5-1 and TRBJ2-2; a weak D match, TRBD2 (6 bases). The ends were cut back, 4 bases at V and 1 base at J, with 17 bases in the middle. The CDR3 runs to 17 residues. Germline V gives CDR1 SGHRS, CDR2 YFSETQ. The CDR3 sequence: CASSARRGRENTGELFF. CDR3 DNA: TGCGCCAGCAGCGCGAGGCGGGGAAGGGAGAACACCGGGGAGCTGTTTTTT.

This clonotype was observed a few times. V and J are TRBV15 and TRBJ2-5; D gene unclear. This CDR3 is 14 amino acids long. The V end lost 1 base, the J end lost 5 bases, and 11 bases lay between the germline ends. Germline CDR1 reads LNHNV; CDR2 reads YYDKDF (reference sequence). The CDR3 bases are TGTGCCACCAGCAGAGGAAGGGTTCAGGAGACCCAGTACTTC. This translates into CATSRGRVQETQYF.

J is TRBJ2-1 and V is TRBV5-4; 7 bases match TRBD2. The CDR3 spans 14 residues. The germline CDR1 and CDR2 sequences are SGHNT and YYREEE (reference sequence). The trim removed 7 bases at V and 3 bases at J, leaving 7 bases unmatched. In DNA form, the CDR3 reads TGTGCCAGCCGGAGGGCTAGCGGCTACAATGAGCAGTTCTTC. This sequence encodes CASRRASGYNEQFF.

This clonotype was detected a few times. For the CDR3, the DNA is TGTGCCAGCAGCTCGAACGCATGGGAGCAGTTCTTC. Its protein product is CASSSNAWEQFF. This rearrangement joins TRBV7-9 to TRBJ2-1; D not certain. V lost 4 bases to trimming and J lost 10 bases, with 11 bases between them. Germline values: CDR1 SEHNR, CDR2 FQNEAQ (reference sequence). CDR3 length equals 12 residues.

The genes are TRBV7-6 and TRBJ2-7; the match to TRBD1 covers 12 bases. The CDR3 totals 14 residues. Trimming took 8 bases from V and 7 from J; bases not matched to a gene: 9. CDR1 is SGHVS and CDR2 is FNYEAQ in the germline V gene. The CDR3 region is CASESGQGADEQYF. The CDR3 region has the DNA TGTGCCAGCGAATCGGGACAGGGGGCTGATGAGCAGTACTTC.

This chain links TRBV7-2 with TRBJ2-7; D remains unclear. The CDR3 is 13 amino acids. Germline V gives CDR1 SGHTA, CDR2 FQGNSA. Trimming took off 5 bases at V and 12 bases at J, with 20 bases between the two ends. The CDR3 sequence: CASSPSTVLGRYF. For the CDR3, the DNA is TGTGCCAGCAGCCCCTCCACAGTACTCGGTCGGTACTTC.

The chain recombines TRBV3-1 with TRBJ2-1; 8 bases fit TRBD2. The germline gives CDR1 LGHDT, CDR2 YNNKEL (reference sequence). The CDR3 is made up of 17 amino acids. V dropped 4 bases and J dropped 1; count of bases not matched to a gene: 9. CDR3 loop: CASSPSGGLRSYNEQFF. In DNA, the CDR3 is TGTGCCAGCAGCCCCTCGGGGGGGCTGAGGTCCTACAATGAGCAGTTCTTC.

The sample holds one count of this clonotype. CDR3: CASSQLDRGKWGYTF. The CDR3 nucleotides are TGCGCCAGCAGCCAATTGGACAGGGGGAAGTGGGGCTACACCTTC. The rearrangement links TRBV5-1 to TRBJ1-2; 10 bases fit TRBD1. Germline values: CDR1 SGHRS, CDR2 YFSETQ. This CDR3 contains 15 residues. The V and J ends lost 4 bases and 8 bases, in that order; junction bases with no gene match: 11.

The rearrangement links TRBV29-1 to TRBJ2-1; 9 bases line up with TRBD1. The CDR3 covers 15 residues. Germline lookup yields CDR1 SQVTM and CDR2 ANQGSEA. Written as DNA, the CDR3 is TGCCTCCGTGAGTACACAGGGGGCGGCTACAATGAGCAGTTCTTC. This encodes CLREYTGGGYNEQFF.

This rearrangement joins TRBV7-9 to TRBJ1-1, with 9 bases matching TRBD1. There are 14 residues in the CDR3. The ends lost 6 bases at V and 4 bases at J; junction bases unmatched: 6. Per germline, CDR1 SEHNR and CDR2 FQNEAQ (reference sequence). The CDR3 loop reads CASRDRGGSTEAFF. DNA for the CDR3: TGTGCCAGCAGGGACAGGGGAGGAAGCACTGAAGCTTTCTTT.

For this clonotype: At one end, the junction sequence differs from germline, possibly due to a read error. The chain combines TRBV3-1 with TRBJ1-2, with D possibly TRBD1 on 5 matching bases. Germline V gene data show CDR1 as LGHDT and CDR2 as YNNKEL (reference sequence). The CDR3 covers 15 residues. As DNA, the CDR3 is TGTGCCAGCTGCCAAGGTCCGACAGTCAGCTATGGCTACACCTTC. This translates into CASCQGPTVSYGYTF.

V is TRBV16 and J is TRBJ1-4; D not resolved. The germline gives CDR1 KGHSY, CDR2 FQNENV. The CDR3 covers 16 residues. V was clipped by 2 bases and J by 12 bases, with 22 bases between them. In nucleotides, the CDR3 is TGTGCCAGCAGCCAAAGACGAGGGCCCCTTTTTGTGGAACTGTTTTTT. This encodes CASSQRRGPLFVELFF.

The J gene is TRBJ1-2, the V gene TRBV12-3 or TRBV12-4; 7 positions agree with TRBD1. V was pared by 4 bases and J by 8 bases, with 19 bases of the junction left unmatched. CDR3 size: 17 residues. The CDR3 region is CASSSWALDREYRGYTF. The CDR3 bases are TGTGCCAGCAGTTCCTGGGCCCTTGACAGGGAGTATCGCGGCTACACCTTC.

The rearrangement joins TRBV20-1 to TRBJ2-7; 8 bases map to TRBD2. Trimming took 3 bases from V and 2 from J; bases not matched to a gene: 15. CDR1 is DFQATT, CDR2 SNEGSKA, per germline (reference sequence). The CDR3 is made up of 17 amino acids. The CDR3 loop reads CSASAGGAGQLTYEQYF. CDR3 DNA: TGCAGTGCTAGCGCGGGGGGCGCCGGCCAGTTGACCTACGAGCAGTACTTC.

A note on this clonotype: A much larger clone lies one base from this, so it may be a read error. The chain joins TRBV27 to TRBJ1-1, with TRBD1 matching over 12 bases. Trimming cost V 4 bases and J 3 bases; bases outside gene matches: 0. This CDR3 is 14 amino acids long. Germline CDR1 MNHEY, CDR2 SMNVEV (reference sequence). Here the CDR3 DNA reads TGTGCCAGCAGTTGGGACAGGGGGCACACTGAAGCTTTCTTT. Protein: CASSWDRGHTEAFF.

The sample holds a few counts of this clonotype. V usage is TRBV4-3 and J usage is TRBJ2-6; D possibly corresponds to TRBD2 (6 bases). Germline V gene data show CDR1 as LGHNA and CDR2 as YSLEER. V was trimmed by 4 bases and J by 0 bases, leaving 16 bases between them. This CDR3 contains 18 residues. The CDR3 loop is CASSPSGVSPSGANVLTF. CDR3 DNA: TGCGCCAGCAGCCCGTCGGGGGTCTCCCCCTCTGGGGCCAACGTCCTGACTTTC.

This clonotype was observed a handful of times. The CDR3 region is CSARETGAGGYTF. The CDR3 DNA reads TGCAGTGCTAGAGAGACAGGGGCAGGGGGCTACACCTTC. The rearrangement uses TRBV20-1 and TRBJ1-2; TRBD1 aligns across 8 bases. V gave up 0 bases and J gave up 8 bases; unmatched junction bases: 5. This CDR3 is built from 13 residues. Germline values: CDR1 DFQATT, CDR2 SNEGSKA (reference sequence).

The table lists this clonotype with many counts. V usage is TRBV6-2 or TRBV6-3 and J usage is TRBJ1-5; D is unclear. In germline, CDR1 is MNHEY, CDR2 SVGEGT. V lost 6 bases to trimming and J lost 7 bases, with 10 bases between them. The CDR3 contains 12 residues. The CDR3 region is CASSPREQPQHF. DNA for the CDR3: TGTGCCAGCAGCCCACGGGAGCAGCCCCAGCATTTT.

V and J are TRBV4-2 and TRBJ2-7; D may be TRBD2 (7 bases). Germline-derived CDR1 and CDR2 are LGHNA and YNFKEQ. V lost 4 bases, J lost 0 bases, and 13 bases lay in between. The CDR3 is made up of 15 amino acids. The CDR3 here is CASSPWGGPSYEQYF. In DNA, the CDR3 is TGTGCCAGCAGCCCTTGGGGGGGCCCCTCCTACGAGCAGTACTTC.

This clonotype came up a few times. The V gene is TRBV20-1, the J gene TRBJ1-4; 10 positions match TRBD1. Trimming at V came to 6 bases and at J to 5 bases, leaving 12 bases not matched to a gene. This CDR3 has 16 amino acids. The germline V gene encodes CDR1 DFQATT and CDR2 SNEGSKA (reference sequence). The CDR3 here is CSAGRTGGKANEKLFF. CDR3 coding DNA: TGCAGTGCGGGCAGGACAGGGGGGAAAGCAAATGAAAAACTGTTTTTT.

This clonotype came up a few times. This chain connects TRBV24-1 to TRBJ1-4; TRBD1 aligns across 8 bases. The V gene's germline CDR1 is KGHDR and CDR2 SFDVKD. Losses at the gene ends were 4 bases for V and 7 bases for J; bases not matched to a gene: 7. This CDR3 contains 15 residues. CDR3 residues: CATSDPTGVGEKLFF. The DNA of the CDR3 is TGTGCCACCAGTGACCCGACAGGGGTCGGTGAAAAACTGTTTTTT.

The chain combines TRBV9 with TRBJ2-1, with a tentative D call TRBD2 (5 bases). The germline CDR1 and CDR2 sequences are SGDLS and YYNGEE. V gave up 0 bases and J gave up 9 bases, with 19 bases separating them. The length of the CDR3 is 16 residues. The CDR3 bases are TGTGCCAGCAGCGTAGGGCTAGAGGGCCCGGCCGGTGAGCAGTTCTTC. Translated: CASSVGLEGPAGEQFF.

The chain joins TRBV7-3 to TRBJ2-1; 14 bases line up with TRBD2. CDR1 and CDR2 from the germline V gene are SGHTA and FQGTGA. V trimming: 3 bases; J trimming: 8 bases; junction bases outside the gene matches: 3. The CDR3 contains 15 residues. The CDR3, as DNA: TGTGCCAGCAGCTTGACTAGCGGGGGGGGATATGAGCAGTTCTTC. The encoded protein is CASSLTSGGGYEQFF.

This clonotype was recorded once. The chain employs TRBV9 and TRBJ2-2, with D perhaps matching TRBD2 (8 bases). Germline CDR1 and CDR2: SGDLS and YYNGEE. V gave up 3 bases and J gave up 2 bases, with 17 bases separating them. The CDR3 is made up of 17 amino acids. The CDR3 sequence: CASSEGGAGGNTGELFF. DNA for the CDR3: TGTGCCAGCAGCGAAGGGGGCGCGGGGGGTAACACCGGGGAGCTGTTTTTT.

The chain links TRBV24-1 to TRBJ1-2; D remains unclear. The CDR3 is 12 residues long. The germline CDR1 and CDR2 sequences are KGHDR and SFDVKD. V gave up 3 bases and J gave up 3 bases, with 4 bases separating them. CDR3 residues: CATSDIDYGYTF. The DNA for the CDR3 is TGTGCCACCAGTGATATTGACTATGGCTACACCTTC.

This clonotype was counted only a few times. The chain recombines TRBV20-1 with TRBJ1-1, with D uncertain. The germline V gene has CDR1 DFQATT and CDR2 SNEGSKA (reference sequence). Trimming pared 1 base from V and 9 bases from J, leaving 15 bases between. The CDR3 extends over 13 amino acids. The CDR3 reads CSARAVNLNQAFF. CDR3 sequence (DNA): TGCAGTGCTAGAGCAGTTAATCTTAATCAAGCTTTCTTT.

Only a few counts were recorded for this clonotype. This sequence joins TRBV29-1 and TRBJ1-1, with TRBD1 as a possible D gene (6 bases). CDR3 length equals 14 residues. The germline CDR1 and CDR2 sequences are SQVTM and ANQGSEA. Trimming shortened V by 3 bases and J by 2 bases, and 13 bases separated the two germline ends. The CDR3 reads CSVEGALINTEAFF. The CDR3 nucleotides are TGCAGCGTTGAGGGGGCCCTAATTAACACTGAAGCTTTCTTT. Variable domain in full (rest from reference TRBV29-1 and TRBJ1-1): SAVISQKPSRDICQRGTSLTIQCQVDSQVTMMFWYRQQPGQSLTLIATANQGSEATYESGFVIDKFPISRPNLTFSTLTVSNMSPEDSSIYLCSVEGALINTEAFFGQGTRLTVV.

The CDR3 here is CASSVEGGLTDTQYF. Written as DNA, the CDR3 is TGTGCCAGCAGCGTAGAGGGGGGCCTTACAGATACGCAGTATTTT. This rearrangement joins TRBV9 to TRBJ2-3; D assignment may be TRBD1 or TRBD2 (6 bases each). V lost 0 bases and J lost 3, with 11 bases in between. Germline CDR1 is SGDLS and CDR2 is YYNGEE. The CDR3 runs 15 residues.